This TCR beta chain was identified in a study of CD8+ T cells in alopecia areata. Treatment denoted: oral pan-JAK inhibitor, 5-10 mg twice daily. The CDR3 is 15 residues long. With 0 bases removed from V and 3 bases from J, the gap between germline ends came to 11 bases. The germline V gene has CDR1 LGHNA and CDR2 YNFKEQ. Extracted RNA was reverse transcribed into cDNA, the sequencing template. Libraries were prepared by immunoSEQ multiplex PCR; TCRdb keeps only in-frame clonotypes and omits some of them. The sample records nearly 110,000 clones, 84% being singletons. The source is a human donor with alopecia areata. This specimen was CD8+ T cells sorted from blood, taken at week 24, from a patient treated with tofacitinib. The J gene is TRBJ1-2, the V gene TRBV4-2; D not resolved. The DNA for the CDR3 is TGTGCCAGCAGCCAAGAATCCGCGGGCCACTATGGCTACACCTTC. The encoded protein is CASSQESAGHYGYTF.